This T cell receptor (beta chain) appears in the sequencing data of a study of regulatory T cells in long-lasting Graves disease. Across the whole study: Over 5 years on antithyroid drugs plus positive TSH receptor antibodies marked Graves' disease as persistent.

Worth noting for this clonotype: The antigen remains unidentified.

Broader study findings: Newly diagnosed Graves' patients had higher TCR diversity than persistent ones.

The V and J ends lost 2 bases and 5 bases, in that order; junction bases with no gene match: 23. This CDR3 has 20 residues. Germline V lookup: CDR1 MNHEY, CDR2 SMNVEV (reference sequence). Time point defined: persistent/refractory GD, antithyroid drugs over 5 years with positive TRAb. Isolated PBMC RNA provided the starting material for the TCR library. Patients were enrolled at an endocrinology department in Xi'an, China. Peripheral blood, around 9 milliliters of it, was drawn into EDTA tubes. Arm-PCR of CDR3 regions and iRepertoire HTBI primers were used to build TCR beta libraries. TCRdb fed the multiplex PCR reads into MiXCR, producing one record per CDR3 protein. The sample carries 500,000 to 700,000 distinct CDR3 sequences, 25% to 35% recorded once.

V gene TRBV27 combines with J gene TRBJ1-2; 7 bases map to TRBD1. The sequenced sample was peripheral blood mononuclear cells (PBMCs), obtained when the disease was refractory, from a patient treated with antithyroid drugs. The clonotype comes from a female donor with Graves disease. CDR3 protein: CASSLSIRTDSRGTNYGYTF. The DNA of the CDR3 is TGTGCCAGCAGTTTAAGTATTCGTACCGACAGCAGGGGGACGAATTATGGCTACACCTTC.